The clone carrying this T cell receptor beta chain was seen many times. The target antigen is unknown. This entry belongs to a study of neurological immune-mediated disorders. The cDNA came from 5'RACE with 10-nucleotide random UMIs. TCRdb ran MiXCR on the 5' RACE reads and lists one entry per CDR3 protein. The sample has about 80,000 distinct CDR3 sequences, roughly 4.7% seen once. Findings and caveats of the study: Multiple sclerosis, the disease with the least TCR clonal expansion, fell below healthy controls, whereas HTLV-1-associated myelopathy showed the most. No expanded-clone CDR3 amino acid sequence recurred across subjects, suggesting private TCR-beta repertoires.

V lost 0 bases to trimming and J lost 6 bases, with 3 bases between them. Per the germline V gene, CDR1 is SGHRS and CDR2 is YFSETQ. The CDR3 has 12 residues. The sequenced sample was PBMCs. The source of this sequence is a woman aged 25 to 39 with multiple sclerosis. The gene calls are TRBV5-1 and TRBJ2-2; D is unclear. The CDR3 sequence: CASSLVPGELFF. The DNA for the CDR3 is TGCGCCAGCAGCTTGGTCCCCGGGGAGCTGTTTTTT.